The 6 T cell receptor beta chains reported below all come from one sample, sequenced in a study of blood T cell repertoires in COVID-19. TCRdb keeps only in-frame clones here, not all; method: immunoSEQ multiplex PCR. The table shows 300,000 to 350,000 clones, with 87% occurring only once. The sequenced material came from peripheral blood. All receptors derive from a man in his late teens or twenties with active or convalescent COVID-19.

V usage is TRBV5-1 and J usage is TRBJ1-5; no clear D gene. Trimming left V 0 bases short and J 2 bases short, with 6 bases between. Germline lookup yields CDR1 SGHRS and CDR2 YFSETQ. The CDR3 totals 14 residues. Here the CDR3 DNA reads TGCGCCAGCAGCTTGGAATCTCGCAATCAGCCCCAGCATTTT. Its translation: CASSLESRNQPQHF.

The chain recombines TRBV10-2 with TRBJ1-6; TRBD1 matches at 8 bases. CDR3 length equals 14 residues. After removal of 6 bases from V and 6 bases from J, the junction contained 4 bases not matched to a gene. In germline, CDR1 is WSHSY, CDR2 SAAADI. Here the CDR3 reads CASRRDRGNSPLHF. The DNA of the CDR3 is TGCGCCAGCAGGAGAGACAGGGGTAATTCACCCCTCCACTTT.

The chain has TRBV5-4 and TRBJ1-1; TRBD1 is a possible D gene (5 bases). In germline, CDR1 is SGHNT, CDR2 YYREEE (reference sequence). V was clipped by 3 bases and J by 0 bases, with 12 bases between them. The CDR3 totals 15 residues. This CDR3 is CASSSGPLMNTEAFF. The CDR3, as DNA: TGTGCCAGCAGCTCAGGGCCACTAATGAACACTGAAGCTTTCTTT.

The gene calls are TRBV5-5 and TRBJ1-4; D might be TRBD1 (6 bases). V dropped 4 bases and J dropped 5 bases, with 9 bases sitting between them. In germline, CDR1 is SGHKS, CDR2 YYEKEE (reference sequence). The CDR3 is 13 residues long. As DNA, the CDR3 is TGTGCCAGCAGCCAGGGGCTGAATGAAAAACTGTTTTTT. This encodes CASSQGLNEKLFF.

CDR3 protein: CASSKSGQLVYGYTF. The CDR3 bases are TGTGCCAGCAGCAAATCAGGACAGCTGGTCTATGGCTACACCTTC. The chain has TRBV21-1 and TRBJ1-2; the table gives TRBD1 as D, unverified against the DNA. TRBV21-1 is an annotated pseudogene. The CDR3 length is 15 residues.

This sequence joins TRBV25-1 and TRBJ2-7; D is ambiguous. V lost 5 bases and J lost 0, with 5 bases in between. CDR1 is MGHDK and CDR2 is SYGVNS in the germline V gene. The CDR3 sequence is 12 residues long. CDR3 amino acids: CASSLSSYEQYF. CDR3 sequence (DNA): TGTGCCAGCAGTCTTAGCTCCTACGAGCAGTACTTC.